This TCR beta chain came from a study of blood T cell repertoires in COVID-19 (dated by TCRdb to 2018 to 2021). Regarding the study in general: Collaborator samples came from the United States, Italy and Spain and covered acute and convalescent phases of COVID-19. The material from the prospective study consisted of cDNA or gDNA derived from T cells, B-cell-depleted T cells, or PBMCs. Subjects who had been exposed to COVID-19, were actively infected with it, or had recovered from it provided the deeply sampled blood TCRbeta repertoires that made up the dataset. The repertoires were released in a freely available public database intended as a resource for research on the immune response to SARS-CoV-2. The samples were drawn from two sources: the first 160 participants of the ongoing ImmuneRACE study, and 950 to 1,500 subjects contributed by 6 global collaborators. The sample metadata nearly always contained a de-identified subject ID, COVID-19 status, age in years and sex. Where HLA class I and class II types were available, the types were taken from metadata supplied by the sample provider, not from assay-based typing. What the work shows at the level of the full study, not this receptor alone: The quantity of clinical and demographic metadata differed by source and by participant and was supplied without curation.

Relative to germline, V is missing 3 bases and J is missing 7 bases, with 5 bases of the junction outside any gene match. Its CDR3 holds 14 amino acids, cysteine through phenylalanine. Of the read, only the CDR3 DNA is kept; its 42 bases are in frame from base 1. The germline V gene (reference sequence) specifies LNHDA as CDR1 and SQIVND as CDR2. This clone has just a few counts. Its antigen remains unidentified. Base qualities are not recorded, but no much larger clone differs from it by a single base. In the prospective study, participants were roughly 18 to 100 years old, resided in 24 geographic areas of the United States, and were enrolled through a virtual design. Cohort assignment in the prospective study relied on participant-reported clinical history from a screening survey and a study questionnaire. Recovered participants in ImmuneRACE Cohort 3 were defined by two consecutive negative NP/OP PCR tests, clearance by a healthcare professional, or resolution of symptoms. Mobile phlebotomists in the prospective study collected whole blood, serum and a nasopharyngeal or oropharyngeal swab from every participant. Over a roughly 2-month period, participants in the prospective study had the option of providing additional blood draws and questionnaires. Before DNA extraction, prospective study blood samples were shipped either frozen or at room temperature.

TCRbeta CDR3 regions were amplified from genomic DNA by means of the immunoSEQ Assay, a bias-controlled multiplex PCR. Per the authors' processing: Nucleated cell counts per sample were estimated from amplification of reference gene primers within the assay. Sequence reads were collapsed and filtered to measure the absolute abundance of every unique TCRbeta CDR3 rearrangement. For each sample, productive Simpson clonality was calculated by taking the square root of Simpson's diversity index across productive rearrangements. Imported from immuneACCESS, the table was reduced by TCRdb to in-frame sequences with V and J called. These copies leave out some clones; in studies compared against another copy, an unresolved V gene accounts for under half, and the cause of the remainder is not known. That table furnishes V, J and clone size, whereas the DNA furnished D and trimming. The sample yields roughly 500,000 clones; more than 85% were counted once. The top ten clonotypes cover just over 8% of the sample.

The TCR sequence derives from a woman aged 60 to 75 who had recovered from COVID-19. The specimen was PBMCs or T cells enriched from blood (not recorded which). Recombination joined TRBV19 with TRBJ2-7; 11 central nucleotides agree with TRBD2. For the CDR3, the sequence is CASSITSGGGEQYF. The nucleotide sequence reads as follows: TGTGCCAGTAGTATTACTAGCGGGGGCGGGGAGCAGTACTTC.